This T cell receptor (beta chain) stems from a study of PD-1 blockade in mismatch repair-deficient tumors. Concerning this clone: Antigen specificity is unknown.

Germline assignment: CDR1 SGHRS and CDR2 YFSETQ. Trimming cost V 4 bases and J 2 bases, with 13 bases left between them. The CDR3 is 14 amino acids. Assay used: immunoSEQ multiplex PCR; TCRdb lists only in-frame clones, some missing. The sample consists of over 11,000 clones, under 90% of them appearing once. The time point denotes: identical approximately eleven-day culture without peptide (control). TCRs were sequenced from a few patients responding to pembrolizumab. Seven or eight ELISpot-reactive neoantigen peptides each drove a roughly 9-day in vitro stimulation. V and J are TRBV5-1 and TRBJ2-7; D might be TRBD2 (6 bases). The input for sequencing was cells cultured in vitro, taken from a patient treated with pembrolizumab. The sequence derives from an adult with mismatch repair-deficient cancer. DNA for the CDR3: TGCGCCAGCAGCGTGAGGGACTTCACCTACGAGCAGTACTTC. It translates to CASSVRDFTYEQYF.